This T cell receptor (beta chain) stems from a study of blood T cell repertoires in COVID-19. How the authors handled the data: Reference gene primer amplification in the assay estimated nucleated cell counts. The assay was immunoSEQ multiplex PCR, and TCRdb's table has in-frame clones only and misses some. Clone size and V and J calls were adopted from that table, with D and trimming inferred from the DNA. The sample includes some 300,000 clones, 75% to 90% of them seen just once. This CDR3 contains 13 residues. V shed 6 bases, J shed 1 base, and the junction held 6 bases outside the gene matches. The germline gives CDR1 SQVTM, CDR2 ANQGSEA.

This clonotype was obtained from a man between 18 and 35 years old with active or convalescent COVID-19. The source material was peripheral blood. The chain recombines TRBV29-1 with TRBJ2-7; 7 nucleotides match TRBD1. CDR3 nucleotide sequence: TGCAGCGTCCGACAGGGTAGGTCCTACGAGCAGTACTTC. Protein product: CSVRQGRSYEQYF.